This TCR beta chain stems from a study of circulating tumor DNA in untreated peripheral T-cell lymphoma. Trimming stripped 3 bases from V and 0 bases from J, with 12 bases between. Germline assignment: CDR1 SGHNT and CDR2 YENEEA. This CDR3 is 15 amino acids long. Sequenced by immunoSEQ multiplex PCR; TCRdb stores in-frame clones only, minus some. The sample yields approximately 1,100 clones, around 82% seen once. This clone appeared once. Tumor tissue was collected at baseline, before treatment began. Sequencing was performed on tumor tissue. This sequence originates from a human donor with peripheral T-cell lymphoma. The rearrangement links TRBV11-3 to TRBJ2-7, with D possibly being TRBD2 (7 bases). CDR3 coding DNA: TGTGCCAGCAGCTTGAGCGGGACAATCTCCTACGAGCAGTACTTC. This codes for CASSLSGTISYEQYF.